This TCR beta chain was obtained from a study of blood T cells in healthy people across ages. The study, taken as a whole, reports: Diversity was higher, and naive CD4+ cells more numerous, in long-lived donors than in aged donors. The lack of PBMC sorting stopped any conclusive naive versus antigen-experienced comparison.

Trimming cost V 6 bases and J 5 bases, with 17 bases left between them. The CDR3 has 16 amino acids. Germline V gene sequence: CDR1 MNHEY, CDR2 SVGEGT. This clonotype was seen a few times. Antigen specificity is unknown. With a J-beta primer mix and a sample-barcoded 5' primer, a second PCR ran 7 to 11 cycles. MiXCR, run by TCRdb on the 5' RACE reads, gives a single entry per CDR3 protein. Of around 790,000 distinct CDR3 sequences listed, under 45% are singletons. The receptor was isolated from a man aged 60 to 69 in good health. Sequences were obtained from blood. This chain connects TRBV6-2 or TRBV6-3 to TRBJ2-6; D remains unclear. The DNA of the CDR3 is TGTGCCAGCAGCGCCTCCCGAACGGGCTGGGCCAACGTCCTGACTTTC. Translated: CASSASRTGWANVLTF.